This section outlines one TCR beta chain sequence together with its context. This sample was included in a study of shared clonotypes between healthy human individuals. The CDR3 is made up of 17 amino acids. The V and J ends lost 6 bases and 1 base respectively, with 21 bases between them. Germline-derived CDR1 and CDR2 are SNHLY and FYNNEI. An approximately 200 ng quantity of DNA, tens of thousands of T cell genomes, went into the sorted-subset replicate PCRs. Here immunoSEQ multiplex PCR was the method, and the copy in TCRdb shows in-frame clones only, minus some. The data contain about 2.3 million clones, 85% to 95% of them seen just once; the ten biggest clones take up approximately 0.41%.

The sequence was obtained from a man between 18 and 29 years old in good health. Some clones in this sample may be carry-over from other donors' samples. Sequenced input: naive CD4+ T cells from PBMCs. Subset reported: CD45RA+ positively selected. V gene TRBV2 combines with J gene TRBJ1-1; maybe TRBD1 (5 bases). CDR3 amino acids: CASRVLQRGTTNTEAFF. In DNA, the CDR3 is TGTGCCAGCAGGGTCCTCCAGCGGGGCACCACGAACACTGAAGCTTTCTTT.